These 2 T cell receptor beta chains were all obtained from the same sample, sequenced in a study of shared clonotypes between healthy human individuals. The repertoire was sequenced with immunoSEQ multiplex PCR; TCRdb's copy has only in-frame clones and lacks some. The sample has some 2,500,000 clones; more than 85% are singletons. The sequenced sample consisted of naive CD4+ T cells from PBMCs. The subset is: CD45RA+ positively selected. The receptor set was obtained from a young man in good health. Some clones in this sample may be carry-over from other donors' samples.

The genes are TRBV28 and TRBJ2-7, with 9 bases fitting TRBD1. CDR3 length: 17 residues. The junction had 14 bases not matched to a gene; V was cut back by 6 bases and J by 2 bases. CDR1 and CDR2 from the germline V gene are MDHEN and SYDVKM. This CDR3 is CASRGQGTPFRAYEQYF. The CDR3 coding sequence is TGTGCCAGCAGGGGACAGGGAACCCCCTTTCGGGCCTACGAGCAGTACTTC.

The chain links TRBV5-6 to TRBJ1-2, with 9 bases identical to TRBD1. The V gene's germline CDR1 is SGHDT and CDR2 YYEEEE. Trimming at V came to 0 bases and at J to 8 bases, leaving 8 bases not matched to a gene. The CDR3 consists of 15 residues. The CDR3 protein is CASSLATGGTIGYTF. CDR3 coding DNA: TGTGCCAGCAGCTTGGCGACAGGGGGTACTATCGGCTACACCTTC.